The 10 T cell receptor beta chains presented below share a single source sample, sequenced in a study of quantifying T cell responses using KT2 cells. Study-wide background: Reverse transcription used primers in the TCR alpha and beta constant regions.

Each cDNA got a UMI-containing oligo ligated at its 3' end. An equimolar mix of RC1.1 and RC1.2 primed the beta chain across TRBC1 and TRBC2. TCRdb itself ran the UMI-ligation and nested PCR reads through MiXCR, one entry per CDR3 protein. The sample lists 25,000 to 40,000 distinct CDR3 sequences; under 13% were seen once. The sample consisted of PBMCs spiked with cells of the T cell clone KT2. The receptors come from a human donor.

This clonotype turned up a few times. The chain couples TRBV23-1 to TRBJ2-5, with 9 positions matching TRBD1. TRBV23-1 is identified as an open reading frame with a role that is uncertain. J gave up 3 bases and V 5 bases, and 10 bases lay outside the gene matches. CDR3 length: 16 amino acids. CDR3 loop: CASSAGTGPREETQYF. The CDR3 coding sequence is TGCGCCAGCAGTGCCGGGACAGGGCCCCGTGAAGAGACCCAGTACTTC.

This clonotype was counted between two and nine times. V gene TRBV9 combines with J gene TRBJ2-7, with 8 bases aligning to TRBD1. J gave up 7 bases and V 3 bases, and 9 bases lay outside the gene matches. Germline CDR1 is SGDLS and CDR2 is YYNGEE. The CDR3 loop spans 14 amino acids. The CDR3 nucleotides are TGTGCCAGCAGCGATCGGACAGGGTTGGGTGAGCAGTACTTC. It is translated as CASSDRTGLGEQYF.

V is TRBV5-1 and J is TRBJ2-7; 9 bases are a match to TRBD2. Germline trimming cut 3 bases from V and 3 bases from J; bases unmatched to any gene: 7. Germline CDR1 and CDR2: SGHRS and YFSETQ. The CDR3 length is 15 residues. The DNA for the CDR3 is TGCGCCAGCAGCTGGACTAAGCGGGAGGTCTACGAGCAGTACTTC. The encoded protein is CASSWTKREVYEQYF.

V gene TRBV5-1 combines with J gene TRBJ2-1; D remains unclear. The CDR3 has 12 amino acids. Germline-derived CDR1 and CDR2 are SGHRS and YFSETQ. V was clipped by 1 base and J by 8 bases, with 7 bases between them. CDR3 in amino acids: CASSLRVDEQFF. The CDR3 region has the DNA TGCGCCAGCAGCTTGAGGGTGGATGAGCAGTTCTTC. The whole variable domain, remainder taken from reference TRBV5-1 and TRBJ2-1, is KAGVTQTPRYLIKTRGQQVTLSCSPISGHRSVSWYQQTPGQGLQFLFEYFSETQRNKGNFPGRFSGRQFSNSRSEMNVSTLELGDSALYLCASSLRVDEQFFGPGTRLTVL.

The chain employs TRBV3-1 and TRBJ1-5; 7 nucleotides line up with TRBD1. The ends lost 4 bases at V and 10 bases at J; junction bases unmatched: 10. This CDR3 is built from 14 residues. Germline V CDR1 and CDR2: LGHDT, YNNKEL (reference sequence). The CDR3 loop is CASSPNTGDRPQHF. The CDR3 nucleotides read TGTGCCAGCAGCCCCAACACAGGGGATCGCCCCCAGCATTTT.

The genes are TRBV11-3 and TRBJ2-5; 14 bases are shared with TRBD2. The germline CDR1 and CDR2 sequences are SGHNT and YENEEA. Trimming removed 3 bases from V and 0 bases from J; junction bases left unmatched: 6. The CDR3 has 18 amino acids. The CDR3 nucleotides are TGTGCCAGCAGCTTCGGGGGACTAGCGGGAGCTTACCAAGAGACCCAGTACTTC. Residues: CASSFGGLAGAYQETQYF.

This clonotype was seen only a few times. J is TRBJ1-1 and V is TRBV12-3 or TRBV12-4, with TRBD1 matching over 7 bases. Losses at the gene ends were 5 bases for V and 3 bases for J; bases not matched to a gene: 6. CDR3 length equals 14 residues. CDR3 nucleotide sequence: TGTGCCAGCAGTACCCGGGACAGTTACACTGAAGCTTTCTTT. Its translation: CASSTRDSYTEAFF.

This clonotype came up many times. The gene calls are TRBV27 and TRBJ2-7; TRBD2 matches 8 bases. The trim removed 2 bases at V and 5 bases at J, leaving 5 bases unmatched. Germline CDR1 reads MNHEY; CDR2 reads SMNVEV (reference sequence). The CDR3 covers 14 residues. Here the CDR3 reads CASSLTAGVHEQYF. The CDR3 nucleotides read TGTGCCAGCAGTTTAACAGCGGGAGTCCACGAGCAGTACTTC.

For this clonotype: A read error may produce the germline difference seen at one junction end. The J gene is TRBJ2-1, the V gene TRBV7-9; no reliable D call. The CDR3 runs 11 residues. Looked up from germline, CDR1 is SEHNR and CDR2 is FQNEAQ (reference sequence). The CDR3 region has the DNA TGTGCCAGCAGCGAAGAATATAGGATACTCTTC. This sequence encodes CASSEEYRILF.

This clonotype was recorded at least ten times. CDR3 DNA sequence: TGTGCCAGCAGCCAGGGGGACTATGGCTACACCTTC. Translating gives CASSQGDYGYTF. This rearrangement joins TRBV3-1 to TRBJ1-2, with D maybe TRBD1 (5 bases). V lost 3 bases to trimming and J lost 3 bases, with 5 bases between them. Germline V CDR1 and CDR2: LGHDT, YNNKEL (reference sequence). This CDR3 spans 12 amino acids.